This TCR beta chain emerged from a study of follicular helper T cells after annual influenza vaccination. Time point given: 2015-2016 season, 7 days after influenza vaccination. Survey level resolution was used for TCRB sequencing. The assay was immunoSEQ multiplex PCR, and TCRdb's table has in-frame clones only and misses some. The data hold about 6,800 clones, with roughly 78% observed a single time. General study results and limits: Plasmablast frequency change correlated with clonality change in ICOS+CD38+ cTfh. For non-cTfh compartments, undersampling could not be ruled out.

This clone has more than one count but fewer than ten. Antigen specificity is unknown. The CDR3 covers 13 residues. Germline V gene data show CDR1 as LNHDA and CDR2 as SQIVND (reference sequence). V was clipped by 5 bases and J by 5 bases; unmatched bases: 3. The source is an adult who received the influenza vaccine. The chain joins TRBV19 to TRBJ2-5, with TRBD2 matching 9 bases. The source was CXCR5- memory CD4+ T cells sorted from blood, collected 7 days after influenza vaccination. CDR3 amino acids: CASSFGLAETQYF. Here the CDR3 DNA reads TGTGCCAGTAGTTTCGGACTAGCGGAGACCCAGTACTTC. The whole variable domain, filled in from reference TRBV19 and TRBJ2-5, reads DGGITQSPKYLFRKEGQNVTLSCEQNLNHDAMYWYRQDPGQGLRLIYYSQIVNDFQKGDIAEGYSVSREKKESFPLTVTSAQKNPTAFYLCASSFGLAETQYFGPGTRLLVL.